This TCR beta chain appears in the sequencing data of a study of control samples from healthy donors and cancer patients. Profiling relied on immunoSEQ multiplex PCR, and the TCRdb table lists in-frame clones only, not all of them. The data show around 100,000 clones, less than 90% seen once. CDR1 is MNHNS and CDR2 is SASEGT in the germline V gene. This CDR3 comprises 15 residues. Between the trimmed V and J ends, which lost 3 bases and 7 bases, there was a span of 18 bases. Sequences were obtained from blood. The rearrangement links TRBV6-1 to TRBJ1-2, with D possibly being TRBD1 (6 bases). This TCR was sampled from a woman aged 65 to 85 in good health. As DNA, the CDR3 is TGTGCCAGCAGTGATTACTCTACAGGGACCTCTGGCTACACCTTC. Protein sequence: CASSDYSTGTSGYTF.